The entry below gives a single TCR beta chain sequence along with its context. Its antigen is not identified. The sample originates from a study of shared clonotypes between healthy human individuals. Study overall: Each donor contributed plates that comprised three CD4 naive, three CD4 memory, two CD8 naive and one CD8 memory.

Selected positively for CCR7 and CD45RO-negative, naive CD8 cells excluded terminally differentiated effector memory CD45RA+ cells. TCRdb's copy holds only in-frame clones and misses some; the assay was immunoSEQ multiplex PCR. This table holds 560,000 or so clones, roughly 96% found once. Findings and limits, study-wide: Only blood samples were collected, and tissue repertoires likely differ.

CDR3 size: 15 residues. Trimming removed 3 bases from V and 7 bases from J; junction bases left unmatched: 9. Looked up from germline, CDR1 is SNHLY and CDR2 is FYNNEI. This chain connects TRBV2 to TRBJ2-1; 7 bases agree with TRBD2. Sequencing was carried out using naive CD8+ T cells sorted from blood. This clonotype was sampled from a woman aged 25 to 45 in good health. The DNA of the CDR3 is TGTGCCAGCAGTGAGGTTGCGGGAGTTAGGAATGAGCAGTTCTTC. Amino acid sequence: CASSEVAGVRNEQFF.